This entry is about one TCR beta chain. This receptor's antigen is unknown. There are no base qualities to consult, and no much larger clone falls within one base. Approximately 2 micrograms of genomic DNA were extracted from cryopreserved PBMCs for TCR beta library preparation. High-throughput TCR beta sequencing was performed on longitudinal blood samples from CLL patients receiving ibrutinib monotherapy. Patients were enrolled in a phase 2 open-label single-center ibrutinib monotherapy trial. Relative to germline, V is 6 bases shorter and J is 4 bases shorter, with 22 bases between their ends. In the germline V gene, CDR1 corresponds to ENHRY and CDR2 to SYGVKD. The CDR3 has 17 amino acids, counting the end cysteine and phenylalanine. Of the read, only the CDR3 DNA is kept; its 51 bases are in frame from base 1. The sample comes from a study of cytotoxic CD8 clonotypes in ibrutinib-treated CLL (dated by TCRdb to the early 2020s). Broadly, across the study: In this cohort, 15 or so patients were treatment-naive and ten to eleven were relapsed/refractory, while some 17 had unmutated IGHV. Responses were partial in some 24 patients and complete in 2; after median about 70 months follow-up, 14 stayed in remission and around 12 progressed. Response samples were obtained after a median of approximately twelve months of treatment, with a range of roughly 6 to 40 months. On average, each sample had roughly 250,000 productive templates and approximately 100,000 productive rearrangements. Of the 86 people in the trial, around 24 had longitudinal samples available. Cryopreserved peripheral blood mononuclear cells were obtained before treatment, at response, and at either sustained remission or disease progression. The study at large found these results: Baseline clonality was found to be higher than that of age-matched healthy donors and was strongly correlated with circulating CD8+ T-cell counts. At ibrutinib response clonality went up, during sustained remission it held steady, and at progression it dropped back toward baseline. Public clonotypes were rare and either shrank or stayed stable during treatment, and the rise in clonality at ibrutinib response reflected expansion of private clonotypes. Sampling times were not matched between sustained-remission and progressing patients, and lymph node repertoires were not studied.

Each clonotype received, on average, 10x coverage in deep resolution sequencing performed on a MiSeq, where the target depth lay between 1 in 1 million and 1 in 200,000 T cells. The immunoSEQ hsTCRB Kit was used to generate the TCR beta libraries. In the paper's pipeline: Data were analyzed with ImmunoSEQ Data Assistant and ImmunoSEQ Analyzer, with V, D and J genes assigned per IMGT definitions. Clonality was computed as one minus normalized Shannon entropy of productive rearrangement frequencies, ranging from 0 to 1. Public clonotype analysis was restricted to overrepresented clonotypes comprising at least 0.05% of each patient's repertoire. About a dozen age-matched healthy donor repertoires from immuneACCESS served as clonality controls. In its TCRdb copy, this immuneACCESS table keeps in-frame sequences only and misses some clones. Where compared with another copy, unresolved V genes explain less than half of these, and the others have no known cause. V and J calls and clone size follow that table, whereas D and trimming were derived from the DNA. In all, the sample holds about 14,000 clones, and roughly two thirds of those were seen once. The ten largest clones take up 40% of the sample.

This TCR was sampled from a human donor with chronic lymphocytic leukemia. The specimen comprised PBMCs, sampled before ibrutinib treatment. Recombination connected TRBV10-3 to TRBJ2-1, and perhaps TRBD2 as D gene, on 6 matching bases. The sequenced DNA: TGTGCCATCAGGAGTACCACGGGCGGGAACAAATACAATGAGCAGTTCTTC. Translated, this gives CAIRSTTGGNKYNEQFF.